The clone carrying this T cell receptor beta chain was counted ten times or more. Its antigen is undetermined. The data are from a study of neurological immune-mediated disorders. PBMCs numbering 2 million and stored at -80 C yielded the unsorted libraries. Study-wide findings and caveats: Private repertoires in all groups were suggested by the finding that expanded clones across subjects shared no CDR3 amino acid sequences.

CDR3 length: 13 amino acids. Germline V CDR1 and CDR2: SGHDT, YYEEEE. V lost 6 bases to trimming and J lost 5 bases, with 14 bases between them. Synthesis of cDNA used 5'RACE (with 10-nucleotide random UMIs). Via MiXCR, TCRdb re-called the 5' RACE reads, giving one row per CDR3 protein. Of tens of thousands of distinct CDR3 sequences detected, about 14% appear once; the ten largest clones hold 27%. The chain has TRBV5-6 and TRBJ1-1; D is possibly TRBD1 (6 bases). The TCR originated in a woman between 45 and 65 years old with HTLV-1-associated myelopathy (HAM/TSP). The specimen sequenced was PBMCs. This chain's CDR3 is CASNAGAPTEAFF. The CDR3 nucleotides are TGTGCCAGCAACGCAGGGGCCCCTACTGAAGCTTTCTTT.